This T cell receptor beta chain was identified in a study of pediatric ulcerative colitis. Regarding the study as a whole: All ulcerative colitis patients, but no controls, carried two rectal clonotypes. Ulcerative colitis patients shared more blood-rectal clones than controls.

CDR1 and CDR2 (germline): ENHRY, SYGVKD. The CDR3 is 14 amino acids. V was shortened by 6 bases and J by 2 bases, with 8 bases between the two germline ends. This was a survey-level run. Sequencing was performed with immunoSEQ multiplex PCR; in TCRdb, only in-frame clones are kept and a portion is missing. The sample holds approximately 60,000 clones, 70% to 90% seen once. Ulcerative colitis patients received no immunosuppressive medication before the diagnostic colonoscopy. On this clone: Antigen: not known.

This sequence originates from a boy aged 10-17 years with severe ulcerative colitis. The V gene is TRBV10-3, the J gene TRBJ2-6, with D possibly TRBD2 on 5 matching bases. The sample comprised blood. CDR3 sequence (DNA): TGTGCCATCAGCTCCGGGGCTGGGGCCAACGTCCTGACTTTC. Encoded protein: CAISSGAGANVLTF.